This T cell receptor (beta chain) comes out of a study of cytomegalovirus exposure and HLA in healthy donors. The CDR3 is 14 amino acids. Germline V CDR1 and CDR2: LNHDA, SQIVND (reference sequence). The V gene lost 7 bases and the J gene lost 8 bases, with 20 bases spanning the gap. Study-level results: The study put around 180 TCR beta chains on its list as cytomegalovirus-associated. Rare TCR sequences dominated, though some public TCRs recurred in many donors.

The donors were in the approximately 110-subject validation cohort; that cohort was separate from the roughly 700-subject first cohort. Only in-frame clones appear in the TCRdb table, and some are missing; sequencing was by immunoSEQ multiplex PCR. The repertoire holds over 150,000 clones, with about 90% as singletons. Regarding this clone: Antigen specificity is unknown.

This chain joins TRBV19 and TRBJ1-1; D call uncertain. The sequenced sample was PBMCs. The sequence was obtained from a woman under 30 in good health and CMV-seropositive. This CDR3 reads CASIDRGILLEAFF. DNA for the CDR3: TGTGCCAGTATTGATCGAGGGATCTTATTGGAAGCTTTCTTT.